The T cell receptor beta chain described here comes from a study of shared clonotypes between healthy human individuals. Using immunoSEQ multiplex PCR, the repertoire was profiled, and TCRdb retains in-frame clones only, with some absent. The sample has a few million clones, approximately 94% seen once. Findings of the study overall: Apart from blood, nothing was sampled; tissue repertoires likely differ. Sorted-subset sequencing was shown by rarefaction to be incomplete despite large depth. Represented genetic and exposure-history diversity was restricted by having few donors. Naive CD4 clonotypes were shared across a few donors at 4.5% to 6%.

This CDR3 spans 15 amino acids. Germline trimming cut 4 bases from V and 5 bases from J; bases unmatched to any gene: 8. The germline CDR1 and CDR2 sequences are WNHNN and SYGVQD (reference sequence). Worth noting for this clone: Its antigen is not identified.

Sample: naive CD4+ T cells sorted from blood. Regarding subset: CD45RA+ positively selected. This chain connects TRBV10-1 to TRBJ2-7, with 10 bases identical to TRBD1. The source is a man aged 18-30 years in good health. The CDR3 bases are TGCGCCAGCAGTGGTCGCGGGACAGGGGTTAACGAGCAGTACTTC. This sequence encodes CASSGRGTGVNEQYF.